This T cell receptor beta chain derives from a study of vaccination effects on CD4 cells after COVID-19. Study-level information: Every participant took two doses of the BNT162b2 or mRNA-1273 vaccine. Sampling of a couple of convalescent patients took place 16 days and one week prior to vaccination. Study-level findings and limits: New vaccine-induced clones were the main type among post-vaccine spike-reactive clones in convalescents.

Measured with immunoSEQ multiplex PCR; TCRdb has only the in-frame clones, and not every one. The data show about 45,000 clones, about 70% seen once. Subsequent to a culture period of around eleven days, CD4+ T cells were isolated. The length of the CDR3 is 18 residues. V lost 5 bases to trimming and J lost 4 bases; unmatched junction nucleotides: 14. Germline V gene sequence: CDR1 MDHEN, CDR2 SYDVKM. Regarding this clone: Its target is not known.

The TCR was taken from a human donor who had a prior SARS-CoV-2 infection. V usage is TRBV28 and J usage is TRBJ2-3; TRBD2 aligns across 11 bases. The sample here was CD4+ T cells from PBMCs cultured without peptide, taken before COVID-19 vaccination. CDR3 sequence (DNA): TGTGCCAGCAGTCCCCGACCGGGACTAGCGGTAAACCCAGATACGCAGTATTTT. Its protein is CASSPRPGLAVNPDTQYF.